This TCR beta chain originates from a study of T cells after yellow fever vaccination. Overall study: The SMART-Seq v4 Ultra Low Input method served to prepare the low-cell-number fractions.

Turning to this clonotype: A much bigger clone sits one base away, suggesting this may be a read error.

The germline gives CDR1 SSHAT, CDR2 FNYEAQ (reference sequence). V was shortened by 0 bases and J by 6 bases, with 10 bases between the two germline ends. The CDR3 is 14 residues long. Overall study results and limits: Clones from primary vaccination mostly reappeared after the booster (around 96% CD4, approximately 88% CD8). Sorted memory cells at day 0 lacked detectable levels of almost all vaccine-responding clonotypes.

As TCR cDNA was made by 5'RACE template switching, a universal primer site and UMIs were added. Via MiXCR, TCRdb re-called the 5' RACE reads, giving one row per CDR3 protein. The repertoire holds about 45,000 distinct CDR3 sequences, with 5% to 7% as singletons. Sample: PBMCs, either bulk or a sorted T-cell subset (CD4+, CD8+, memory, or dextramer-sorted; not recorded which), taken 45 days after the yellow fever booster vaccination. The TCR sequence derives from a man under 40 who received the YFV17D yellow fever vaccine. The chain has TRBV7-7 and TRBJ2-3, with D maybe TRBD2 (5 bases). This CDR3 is CASSLAGAADTQYF. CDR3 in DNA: TGTGCCAGCAGCTTAGCGGGAGCAGCGGATACGCAGTATTTT.